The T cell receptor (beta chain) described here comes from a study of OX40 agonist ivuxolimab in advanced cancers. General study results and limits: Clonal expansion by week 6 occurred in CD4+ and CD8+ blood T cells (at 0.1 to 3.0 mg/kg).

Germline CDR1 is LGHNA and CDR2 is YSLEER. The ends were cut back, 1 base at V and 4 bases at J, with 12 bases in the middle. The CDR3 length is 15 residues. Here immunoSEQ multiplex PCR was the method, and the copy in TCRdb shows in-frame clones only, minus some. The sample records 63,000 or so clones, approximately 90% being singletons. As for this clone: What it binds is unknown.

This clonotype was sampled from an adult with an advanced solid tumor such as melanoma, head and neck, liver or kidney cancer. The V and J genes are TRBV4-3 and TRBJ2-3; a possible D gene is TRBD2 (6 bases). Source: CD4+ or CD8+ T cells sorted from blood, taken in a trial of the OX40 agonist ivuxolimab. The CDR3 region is CASSQATSSADTQYF. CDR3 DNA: TGCGCCAGCAGCCAAGCGACTAGTAGCGCAGATACGCAGTATTTT.